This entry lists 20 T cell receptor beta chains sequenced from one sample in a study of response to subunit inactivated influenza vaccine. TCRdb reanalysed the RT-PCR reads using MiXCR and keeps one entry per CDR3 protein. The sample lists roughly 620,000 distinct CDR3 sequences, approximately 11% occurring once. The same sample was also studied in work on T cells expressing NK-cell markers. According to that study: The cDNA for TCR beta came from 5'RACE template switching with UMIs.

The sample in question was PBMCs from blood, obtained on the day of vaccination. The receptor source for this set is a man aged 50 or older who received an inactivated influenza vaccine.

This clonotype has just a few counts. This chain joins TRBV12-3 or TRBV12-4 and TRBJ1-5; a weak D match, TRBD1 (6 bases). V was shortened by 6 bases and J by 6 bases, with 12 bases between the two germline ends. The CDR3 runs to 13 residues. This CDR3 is CASSGQSRQPQHF. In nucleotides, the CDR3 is TGTGCCAGCAGCGGACAGTCCCGTCAGCCCCAGCATTTT.

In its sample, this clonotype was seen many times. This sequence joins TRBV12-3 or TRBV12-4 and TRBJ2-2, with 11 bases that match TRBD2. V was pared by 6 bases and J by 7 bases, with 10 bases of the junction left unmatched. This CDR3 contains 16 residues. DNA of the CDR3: TGTGCCAGCAGCCCCTTTAGCGGGGGGGCTAGCGGGGAGCTGTTTTTT. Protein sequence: CASSPFSGGASGELFF.

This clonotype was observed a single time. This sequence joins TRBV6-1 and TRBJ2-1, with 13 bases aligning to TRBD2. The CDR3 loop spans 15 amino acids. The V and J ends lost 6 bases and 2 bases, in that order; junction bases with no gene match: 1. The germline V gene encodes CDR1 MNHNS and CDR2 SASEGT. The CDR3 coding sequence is TGTGCCAGCAGAACTAGCGGGAGGGCCTACAATGAGCAGTTCTTC. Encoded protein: CASRTSGRAYNEQFF.

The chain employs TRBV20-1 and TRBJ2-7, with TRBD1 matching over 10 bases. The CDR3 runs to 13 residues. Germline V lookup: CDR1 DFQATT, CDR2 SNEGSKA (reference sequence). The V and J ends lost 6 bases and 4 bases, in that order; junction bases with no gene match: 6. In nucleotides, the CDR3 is TGCAGTGCCCCAAGGACAGGGGGTTACGAGCAGTACTTC. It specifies CSAPRTGGYEQYF.

CDR3 in amino acids: CASSQDGRDSRAQYF. DNA of the CDR3: TGCGCCAGCAGCCAAGATGGGCGGGACAGTCGAGCGCAGTATTTT. The genes are TRBV4-3 and TRBJ2-3, with D maybe TRBD1 (7 bases). The CDR3 loop spans 15 amino acids. Trimming cost V 0 bases and J 10 bases, with 17 bases left between them. The germline CDR1 and CDR2 sequences are LGHNA and YSLEER.

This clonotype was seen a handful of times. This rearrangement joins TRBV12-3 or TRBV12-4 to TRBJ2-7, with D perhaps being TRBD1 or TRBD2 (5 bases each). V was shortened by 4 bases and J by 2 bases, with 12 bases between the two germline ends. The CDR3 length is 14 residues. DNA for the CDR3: TGTGCCAGCAGTTCCCGGACGGGGCCCTACGAGCAGTACTTC. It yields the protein CASSSRTGPYEQYF.

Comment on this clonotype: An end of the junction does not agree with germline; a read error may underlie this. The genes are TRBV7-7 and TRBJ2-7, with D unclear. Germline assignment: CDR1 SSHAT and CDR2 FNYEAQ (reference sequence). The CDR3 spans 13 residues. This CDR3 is CASSLAPASEQYF. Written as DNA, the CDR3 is TGTGCTAGCAGCTTAGCCCCCGCATCGGAGCAGTACTTC.

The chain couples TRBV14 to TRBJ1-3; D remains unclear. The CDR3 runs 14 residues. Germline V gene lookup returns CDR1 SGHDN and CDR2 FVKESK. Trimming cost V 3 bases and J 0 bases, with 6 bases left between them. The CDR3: CASSHPSSGNTIYF. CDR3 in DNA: TGTGCCAGCAGCCACCCGAGCTCTGGAAACACCATATATTTT.

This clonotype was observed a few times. CDR3 sequence: CASSGGTFNEQFF. The CDR3 nucleotides read TGTGCCAGCAGCGGCGGGACCTTTAATGAGCAGTTCTTC. The V call is TRBV13, the J call TRBJ2-1; possible D gene TRBD2, 6 bases. There are 13 residues in the CDR3. Germline CDR1 is PRHDT and CDR2 is FYEKMQ (reference sequence). V shed 5 bases and J shed 7 bases, with 12 bases lying between them.

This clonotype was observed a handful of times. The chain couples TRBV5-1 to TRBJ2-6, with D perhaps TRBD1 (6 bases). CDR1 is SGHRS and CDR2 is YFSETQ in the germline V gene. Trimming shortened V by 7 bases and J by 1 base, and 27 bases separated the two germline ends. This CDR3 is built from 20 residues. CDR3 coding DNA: TGCGCCAGCCGAGGACAGTCGATTATAGGAGAGGCTTCTGGGGCCAACGTCCTGACTTTC. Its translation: CASRGQSIIGEASGANVLTF. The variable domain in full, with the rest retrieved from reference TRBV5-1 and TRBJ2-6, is KAGVTQTPRYLIKTRGQQVTLSCSPISGHRSVSWYQQTPGQGLQFLFEYFSETQRNKGNFPGRFSGRQFSNSRSEMNVSTLELGDSALYLCASRGQSIIGEASGANVLTFGAGSRLTVL.

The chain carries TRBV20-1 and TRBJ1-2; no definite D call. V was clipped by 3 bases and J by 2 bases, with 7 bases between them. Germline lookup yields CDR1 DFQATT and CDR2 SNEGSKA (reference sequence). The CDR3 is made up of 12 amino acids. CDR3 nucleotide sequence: TGCAGTGCTAGTGCAGAAAACTATGGCTACACCTTC. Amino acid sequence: CSASAENYGYTF.

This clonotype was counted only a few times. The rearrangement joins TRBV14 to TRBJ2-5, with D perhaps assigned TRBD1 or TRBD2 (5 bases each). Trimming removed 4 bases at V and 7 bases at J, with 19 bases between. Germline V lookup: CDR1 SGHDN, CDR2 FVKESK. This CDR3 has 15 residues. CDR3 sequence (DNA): TGTGCCAGCAGCCCCACTGGGGGACCGGTGGGGACCCAGTACTTC. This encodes CASSPTGGPVGTQYF. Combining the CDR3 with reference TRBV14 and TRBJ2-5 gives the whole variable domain EAGVTQFPSHSVIEKGQTVTLRCDPISGHDNLYWYRRVMGKEIKFLLHFVKESKQDESGMPNNRFLAERTGGTYSTLKVQPAELEDSGVYFCASSPTGGPVGTQYFGPGTRLLVL.

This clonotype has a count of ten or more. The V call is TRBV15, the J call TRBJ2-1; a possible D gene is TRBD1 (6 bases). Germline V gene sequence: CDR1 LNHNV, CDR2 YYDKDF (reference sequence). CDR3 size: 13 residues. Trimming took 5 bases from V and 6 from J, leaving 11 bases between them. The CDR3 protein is CATSGNRVNEQFF. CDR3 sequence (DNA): TGTGCCACCAGCGGGAACAGGGTCAATGAGCAGTTCTTC.

CDR3 sequence: CASSLGPPPSYEQYF. The CDR3 nucleotides are TGTGCCAGCAGCTTAGGACCCCCGCCCTCCTACGAGCAGTACTTC. V and J are TRBV7-2 and TRBJ2-7; D uncertain. CDR1 is SGHTA, CDR2 FQGNSA, per germline. The CDR3 is 15 amino acids. V gave up 1 base and J gave up 0 bases, with 10 bases separating them.

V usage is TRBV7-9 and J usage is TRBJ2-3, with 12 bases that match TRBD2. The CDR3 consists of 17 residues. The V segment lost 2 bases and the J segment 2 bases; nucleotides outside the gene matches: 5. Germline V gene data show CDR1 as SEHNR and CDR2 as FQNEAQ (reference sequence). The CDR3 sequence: CASSLMASGGVTDTQYF. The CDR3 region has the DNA TGTGCCAGCAGCTTAATGGCTAGCGGGGGGGTCACAGATACGCAGTATTTT.

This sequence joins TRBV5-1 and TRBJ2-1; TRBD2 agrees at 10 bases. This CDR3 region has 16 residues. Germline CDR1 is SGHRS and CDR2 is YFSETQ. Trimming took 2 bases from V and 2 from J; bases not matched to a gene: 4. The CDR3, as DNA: TGCGCCAGCAGCTTTACTAGCGGGAATGCCTACAATGAGCAGTTCTTC. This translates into CASSFTSGNAYNEQFF.

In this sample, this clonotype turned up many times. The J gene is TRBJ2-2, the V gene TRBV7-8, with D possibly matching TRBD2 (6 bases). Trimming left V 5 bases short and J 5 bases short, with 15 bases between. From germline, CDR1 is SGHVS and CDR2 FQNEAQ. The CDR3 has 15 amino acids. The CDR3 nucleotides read TGTGCCAGCAGCCATCAGCGGGCGATGACCGGGGAGCTGTTTTTT. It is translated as CASSHQRAMTGELFF. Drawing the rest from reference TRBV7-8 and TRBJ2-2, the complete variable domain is GAGVSQSPRYKVAKRGQDVALRCDPISGHVSLFWYQQALGQGPEFLTYFQNEAQLDKSGLPSDRFFAERPEGSVSTLKIQRTQQEDSAVYLCASSHQRAMTGELFFGEGSRLTVL.

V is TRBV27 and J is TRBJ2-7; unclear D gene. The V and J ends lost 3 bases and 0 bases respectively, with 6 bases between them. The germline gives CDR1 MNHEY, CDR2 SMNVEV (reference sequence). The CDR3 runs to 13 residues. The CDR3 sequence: CASSFRFSYEQYF. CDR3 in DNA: TGTGCCAGCAGTTTTCGCTTCTCCTACGAGCAGTACTTC.

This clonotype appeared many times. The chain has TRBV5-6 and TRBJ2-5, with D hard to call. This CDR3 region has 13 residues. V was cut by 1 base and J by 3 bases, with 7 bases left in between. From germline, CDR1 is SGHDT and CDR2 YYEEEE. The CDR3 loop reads CASSLIREETQYF. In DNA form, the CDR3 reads TGTGCCAGCAGCTTGATTAGGGAAGAGACCCAGTACTTC. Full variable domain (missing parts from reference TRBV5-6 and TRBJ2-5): DAGVTQSPTHLIKTRGQQVTLRCSPKSGHDTVSWYQQALGQGPQFIFQYYEEEERQRGNFPDRFSGHQFPNYSSELNVNALLLGDSALYLCASSLIREETQYFGPGTRLLVL.

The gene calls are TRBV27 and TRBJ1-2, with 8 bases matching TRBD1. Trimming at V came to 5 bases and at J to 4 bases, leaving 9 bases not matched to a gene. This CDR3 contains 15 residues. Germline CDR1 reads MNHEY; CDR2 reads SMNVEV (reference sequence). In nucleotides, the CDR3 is TGTGCCAGCAGTCCCTGGACAGGGAGGGCCTATGGCTACACCTTC. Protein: CASSPWTGRAYGYTF.